The 25 T cell receptor beta chains reported below all come from one sample, sequenced in a study of technical replicates of blood from several donors. Sequenced by immunoSEQ multiplex PCR; TCRdb stores in-frame clones only, minus some. This sample has some 83,000 clones; around nine tenths occur once, and the top ten carry approximately 0.25%. The source material was T cells isolated from PBMCs. The receptors were sampled from a human donor in good health.

This chain uses TRBV2 with TRBJ2-7; weak D call: TRBD1 (5 bases). Germline CDR1 reads SNHLY; CDR2 reads FYNNEI. Deletions cut 0 bases from V and 0 bases from J, with 15 bases between. The CDR3 spans 17 residues. This CDR3 reads CASSEAERWGSSYEQYF. The CDR3 nucleotides are TGTGCCAGCAGTGAAGCGGAGCGCTGGGGCAGCTCCTACGAGCAGTACTTC.

This chain uses TRBV15 with TRBJ1-5, with D possibly TRBD1 on 5 matching bases. From germline, CDR1 is LNHNV and CDR2 YYDKDF (reference sequence). Between the trimmed V and J ends, which lost 0 bases and 4 bases, there was a span of 10 bases. This CDR3 is 15 amino acids long. CDR3 amino acids: CATSREGGVNQPQHF. CDR3 DNA sequence: TGTGCCACCAGCAGAGAGGGGGGGGTGAATCAGCCCCAGCATTTT. The variable domain in full, with the rest retrieved from reference TRBV15 and TRBJ1-5, is DAMVIQNPRYQVTQFGKPVTLSCSQTLNHNVMYWYQQKSSQAPKLLFHYYDKDFNNEADTPDNFQSRRPNTSFCFLDIRSPGLGDTAMYLCATSREGGVNQPQHFGDGTRLSIL.

The V call is TRBV6-4, the J call TRBJ1-2, with 7 bases identical to TRBD1. The V and J ends lost 3 bases and 4 bases, in that order; junction bases with no gene match: 5. There are 14 residues in the CDR3. Germline CDR1 is MRHNA and CDR2 is SNTAGT. The CDR3 region is CASSEGTEIYGYTF. DNA for the CDR3: TGTGCCAGCAGTGAGGGGACAGAGATCTATGGCTACACCTTC.

The chain joins TRBV9 to TRBJ2-3; 9 nucleotides align to TRBD2. V was clipped by 4 bases and J by 0 bases; unmatched bases: 12. The CDR3 consists of 18 residues. The germline gives CDR1 SGDLS, CDR2 YYNGEE. The CDR3 region has the DNA TGTGCCAGCAGCCCCAGGAGCGGGGGGCGTTTTAGCACAGATACGCAGTATTTT. It translates to CASSPRSGGRFSTDTQYF.

This chain uses TRBV28 with TRBJ1-5, with D maybe TRBD1 (6 bases). Germline CDR1 and CDR2: MDHEN and SYDVKM. Trimming stripped 5 bases from V and 1 base from J, with 12 bases between. The CDR3 is 15 amino acids. CDR3 in amino acids: CASSNRDISNQPQHF. The CDR3 DNA is TGTGCCAGCAGTAACCGGGACATAAGCAATCAGCCCCAGCATTTT.

The CDR3 DNA reads as TGCGCCAGCAGCCCCCGGGGCGGGACTTCATCGGACGAGCAGTACTTC. Translated, it gives CASSPRGGTSSDEQYF. The chain couples TRBV4-1 to TRBJ2-7; D perhaps matches TRBD2 (6 bases). The CDR3 covers 16 residues. V was trimmed by 4 bases and J by 5 bases, leaving 21 bases between them. CDR1 and CDR2 from the germline V gene are MGHRA and YSYEKL.

This clone is a singleton in its sample. This sequence joins TRBV14 and TRBJ2-7; no firm D call. V was clipped by 4 bases and J by 3 bases, with 4 bases between them. CDR1 and CDR2 from the germline V gene are SGHDN and FVKESK. The CDR3 loop spans 11 amino acids. The CDR3 protein is CASSPGYEQYF. In DNA, the CDR3 is TGTGCCAGCAGCCCAGGCTACGAGCAGTACTTC.

The chain recombines TRBV6-1 with TRBJ1-4; D unclear. CDR3 length: 14 residues. Between the trimmed V and J ends, which lost 6 bases and 4 bases, there was a span of 12 bases. Germline V gene data show CDR1 as MNHNS and CDR2 as SASEGT. Written as DNA, the CDR3 is TGTGCCAGCAGCGGGAGGGCAGATAATGAAAAACTGTTTTTT. Amino acids: CASSGRADNEKLFF.

The chain joins TRBV15 to TRBJ2-5, with 13 positions matching TRBD2. The CDR3 runs to 16 residues. CDR1 and CDR2 from the germline V gene are LNHNV and YYDKDF (reference sequence). Trimming cost V 1 base and J 2 bases; bases outside gene matches: 1. The CDR3 DNA reads TGTGCCACCAGCAGAGGGACTAGCGGGAGTCAAGAGACCCAGTACTTC. Residues: CATSRGTSGSQETQYF.

This chain joins TRBV6-5 and TRBJ1-1; D is unresolved. V gave up 6 bases and J gave up 2 bases, with 10 bases separating them. The CDR3 is made up of 13 amino acids. Germline V gene lookup returns CDR1 MNHEY and CDR2 SVGAGI. CDR3 loop: CASSPTRNTEAFF. DNA for the CDR3: TGTGCCAGCAGCCCGACAAGAAACACTGAAGCTTTCTTT.

The CDR3 spells CASSTRLAGKETQYF. DNA for the CDR3: TGTGCCAGCAGCACACGACTAGCGGGAAAGGAGACCCAGTACTTC. The J gene is TRBJ2-5, the V gene TRBV7-7, with 11 bases aligning to TRBD2. The V gene end was trimmed by 5 bases and the J gene end by 5 bases; junction bases not matched to a gene: 7. From germline, CDR1 is SSHAT and CDR2 FNYEAQ (reference sequence). This CDR3 is 15 amino acids long. Together with reference TRBV7-7 and TRBJ2-5, the CDR3 gives the full variable domain: GAGVSQSPRYKVTKRGQDVTLRCDPISSHATLYWYQQALGQGPEFLTYFNYEAQPDKSGLPSDRFSAERPEGSISTLTIQRTEQRDSAMYRCASSTRLAGKETQYFGPGTRLLVL.

The CDR3 region is CASSPFLATGSSYNEQFF. The CDR3 coding sequence is TGTGCCAGCTCACCTTTCCTCGCGACAGGGAGCTCCTACAATGAGCAGTTCTTC. This chain connects TRBV18 to TRBJ2-1; 7 bases are shared with TRBD1. Germline values: CDR1 KGHSH, CDR2 LQKENI. This CDR3 has 18 amino acids. The V and J ends lost 3 bases and 0 bases, in that order; junction bases with no gene match: 11.

This chain joins TRBV7-9 and TRBJ2-1, with TRBD2 identical over 13 bases. The V segment lost 4 bases and the J segment 2 bases; nucleotides outside the gene matches: 5. Germline CDR1 SEHNR, CDR2 FQNEAQ (reference sequence). The CDR3 loop spans 17 amino acids. CDR3 bases: TGTGCCAGCAGCTCACGGACTAGCGGGGGCCCCTACAATGAGCAGTTCTTC. Translating gives CASSSRTSGGPYNEQFF.

The chain uses TRBV27 and TRBJ1-2; possibly TRBD1 for D (6 bases). The CDR3 runs 14 residues. Germline-derived CDR1 and CDR2 are MNHEY and SMNVEV (reference sequence). V was cut by 2 bases and J by 3 bases, with 10 bases left in between. CDR3 sequence (DNA): TGTGCCAGCAGTTTAGCAGGGGCACACTATGGCTACACCTTC. As protein: CASSLAGAHYGYTF.

This clone was seen just once. CDR3 bases: TGCGCCAGCAGCCAAGAGCTAGCGGGGGACTACGAGCAGTACTTC. Translating gives CASSQELAGDYEQYF. The chain has TRBV4-1 and TRBJ2-7; 10 bases agree with TRBD2. The CDR3 covers 15 residues. V was clipped by 0 bases and J by 3 bases; unmatched bases: 2. CDR1 MGHRA and CDR2 YSYEKL come from the germline V gene.

V usage is TRBV25-1 and J usage is TRBJ1-1, with no clear D. This CDR3 contains 13 residues. Between the trimmed V and J ends, which lost 5 bases and 0 bases, there was a span of 7 bases. Germline assignment: CDR1 MGHDK and CDR2 SYGVNS. CDR3 in amino acids: CASSPSVNTEAFF. CDR3 bases: TGTGCCAGCAGTCCTTCTGTGAACACTGAAGCTTTCTTT.

V usage is TRBV27 and J usage is TRBJ2-3; the D gene is possibly TRBD1 (5 bases). V dropped 4 bases and J dropped 4 bases, with 9 bases sitting between them. The CDR3 runs to 13 residues. The germline gives CDR1 MNHEY, CDR2 SMNVEV (reference sequence). This CDR3 is CASSSQTADTQYF. The CDR3 DNA reads TGTGCCAGCAGTTCTCAGACAGCAGATACGCAGTATTTT.

The chain links TRBV7-9 to TRBJ2-7, with D uncertain. Germline loops: CDR1 SEHNR, CDR2 FQNEAQ (reference sequence). The V end was cut by 8 bases, the J end by 0 bases, with 14 bases between. This CDR3 has 14 residues. The CDR3, as DNA: TGTGCCAGCGGGCTCAACGACCCCTCCTACGAGCAGTACTTC. It translates to CASGLNDPSYEQYF.

The genes are TRBV28 and TRBJ1-1, with 8 bases that match TRBD1. V shed 1 base and J 4 bases; nucleotides not matched to a gene: 17. The CDR3 runs 19 residues. Germline V gene sequence: CDR1 MDHEN, CDR2 SYDVKM. CDR3 residues: CASSLSRRQGASGRTEAFF. CDR3 sequence (DNA): TGTGCCAGCAGTTTATCCAGGCGGCAGGGGGCTTCGGGACGCACTGAAGCTTTCTTT.

The rearrangement joins TRBV11-3 to TRBJ2-7; perhaps TRBD2 as D (5 bases). The CDR3 runs 13 residues. Per the germline V gene, CDR1 is SGHNT and CDR2 is YENEEA. Deletions cut 4 bases from V and 2 bases from J, with 9 bases between. Written as DNA, the CDR3 is TGTGCCAGCAGCTCGGACTGGGCCTACGAGCAGTACTTC. Amino acid sequence: CASSSDWAYEQYF.

This clone was observed a few times. The CDR3 reads CASSTRGEKLFF. In DNA, the CDR3 is TGTGCCAGCAGCACCCGGGGTGAAAAACTGTTTTTT. V usage is TRBV27 and J usage is TRBJ1-4, with unresolved D. Germline loops: CDR1 MNHEY, CDR2 SMNVEV (reference sequence). V lost 6 bases, J lost 7 bases, and 9 bases lay in between. The CDR3 spans 12 residues.

The gene calls are TRBV2 and TRBJ1-1; D possibly corresponds to TRBD1 (5 bases). V was pared by 9 bases and J by 4 bases, with 24 bases between. The CDR3 length is 16 residues. CDR1 and CDR2 from the germline V gene are SNHLY and FYNNEI. The CDR3 DNA reads as TGTGCCAGAGAAGGGGATCAGGGCGTGACTGGCACTGAAGCTTTCTTT. Its protein product is CAREGDQGVTGTEAFF.

This chain joins TRBV25-1 and TRBJ2-7; tentative D call: TRBD2 (5 bases). CDR3 length: 14 amino acids. V lost 7 bases to trimming and J lost 3 bases, with 16 bases between them. Germline loops: CDR1 MGHDK, CDR2 SYGVNS. The CDR3 here is CASTEGGSNYEQYF. In nucleotides, the CDR3 is TGTGCCAGCACCGAGGGTGGGTCTAACTACGAGCAGTACTTC.

The chain recombines TRBV4-1 with TRBJ2-1, with TRBD1 matching 9 bases. Per the germline V gene, CDR1 is MGHRA and CDR2 is YSYEKL. The CDR3 runs to 15 residues. The V gene end was trimmed by 5 bases and the J gene end by 6 bases; junction bases not matched to a gene: 8. DNA of the CDR3: TGCGCCAGCAGCTTAATAGGGACAGGGATCAATGAGCAGTTCTTC. It is translated as CASSLIGTGINEQFF.

The CDR3 is CAWSGTGGPSLSGNYGYTF. The DNA of the CDR3 is TGTGCCTGGAGCGGAACAGGGGGCCCGTCCCTAAGTGGTAACTATGGCTACACCTTC. The chain carries TRBV30 and TRBJ1-2; 9 bases map to TRBD1. Germline V lookup: CDR1 GTSNPN, CDR2 SVGIG (reference sequence). The V gene end was trimmed by 3 bases and the J gene end by 1 base; junction bases not matched to a gene: 18. CDR3 size: 19 residues.